What follows are 4 T cell receptor beta chains derived from one specimen sequenced in a study of T cell responses to AZD1222 COVID-19 vaccine. Assay used: immunoSEQ multiplex PCR; TCRdb lists only in-frame clones, some missing. The sample shows around 150,000 clones, 84% of them seen only once. Sequencing was performed on peripheral blood, taken on day 0 of AZD1222 vaccination. All receptors come from an adult in good health.

The rearrangement links TRBV12-2 to TRBJ1-6; TRBD1, the table's D call, was not compared with the DNA. TRBV12-2 is a pseudogene segment. This CDR3 is 15 amino acids long. CDR3 sequence: CASRLAPGQDSPLHF. The CDR3 region has the DNA TGTGCAAGTCGCTTAGCCCCGGGACAGGATTCACCCCTCCACTTT.

The chain joins TRBV10-2 to TRBJ1-6; TRBD1 is a possible D gene (6 bases). The CDR3 is 17 residues long. V lost 4 bases and J lost 12, with 25 bases in between. In germline, CDR1 is WSHSY, CDR2 SAAADI. The CDR3 DNA reads TGCGCCAGCAGTGGGGGGCGGCAGGTGAAAAAATTGGGACCCCTCCACTTT. Its protein is CASSGGRQVKKLGPLHF.

This chain uses TRBV2 with TRBJ1-4, with TRBD1 as a possible D gene (5 bases). The germline gives CDR1 SNHLY, CDR2 FYNNEI. This CDR3 comprises 13 residues. The V end was cut by 5 bases, the J end by 8 bases, with 12 bases between. As DNA, the CDR3 is TGTGCCAGCAGTCCGGTCTGGGGCGAAAAACTGTTTTTT. Residues: CASSPVWGEKLFF. The full variable domain, rest sourced from reference TRBV2 and TRBJ1-4, is EPEVTQTPSHQVTQMGQEVILRCVPISNHLYFYWYRQILGQKVEFLVSFYNNEISEKSEIFDDQFSVERPDGSNFTLKIRSTKLEDSAMYFCASSPVWGEKLFFGSGTQLSVL.

The chain uses TRBV5-4 and TRBJ1-1; D is unclear. The germline CDR1 and CDR2 sequences are SGHNT and YYREEE (reference sequence). V was trimmed by 4 bases and J by 3 bases, leaving 16 bases between them. The CDR3 totals 15 residues. CDR3 DNA: TGTGCCAGCAGCACCTTAGAGAGTCGGTACACTGAAGCTTTCTTT. Residues: CASSTLESRYTEAFF.